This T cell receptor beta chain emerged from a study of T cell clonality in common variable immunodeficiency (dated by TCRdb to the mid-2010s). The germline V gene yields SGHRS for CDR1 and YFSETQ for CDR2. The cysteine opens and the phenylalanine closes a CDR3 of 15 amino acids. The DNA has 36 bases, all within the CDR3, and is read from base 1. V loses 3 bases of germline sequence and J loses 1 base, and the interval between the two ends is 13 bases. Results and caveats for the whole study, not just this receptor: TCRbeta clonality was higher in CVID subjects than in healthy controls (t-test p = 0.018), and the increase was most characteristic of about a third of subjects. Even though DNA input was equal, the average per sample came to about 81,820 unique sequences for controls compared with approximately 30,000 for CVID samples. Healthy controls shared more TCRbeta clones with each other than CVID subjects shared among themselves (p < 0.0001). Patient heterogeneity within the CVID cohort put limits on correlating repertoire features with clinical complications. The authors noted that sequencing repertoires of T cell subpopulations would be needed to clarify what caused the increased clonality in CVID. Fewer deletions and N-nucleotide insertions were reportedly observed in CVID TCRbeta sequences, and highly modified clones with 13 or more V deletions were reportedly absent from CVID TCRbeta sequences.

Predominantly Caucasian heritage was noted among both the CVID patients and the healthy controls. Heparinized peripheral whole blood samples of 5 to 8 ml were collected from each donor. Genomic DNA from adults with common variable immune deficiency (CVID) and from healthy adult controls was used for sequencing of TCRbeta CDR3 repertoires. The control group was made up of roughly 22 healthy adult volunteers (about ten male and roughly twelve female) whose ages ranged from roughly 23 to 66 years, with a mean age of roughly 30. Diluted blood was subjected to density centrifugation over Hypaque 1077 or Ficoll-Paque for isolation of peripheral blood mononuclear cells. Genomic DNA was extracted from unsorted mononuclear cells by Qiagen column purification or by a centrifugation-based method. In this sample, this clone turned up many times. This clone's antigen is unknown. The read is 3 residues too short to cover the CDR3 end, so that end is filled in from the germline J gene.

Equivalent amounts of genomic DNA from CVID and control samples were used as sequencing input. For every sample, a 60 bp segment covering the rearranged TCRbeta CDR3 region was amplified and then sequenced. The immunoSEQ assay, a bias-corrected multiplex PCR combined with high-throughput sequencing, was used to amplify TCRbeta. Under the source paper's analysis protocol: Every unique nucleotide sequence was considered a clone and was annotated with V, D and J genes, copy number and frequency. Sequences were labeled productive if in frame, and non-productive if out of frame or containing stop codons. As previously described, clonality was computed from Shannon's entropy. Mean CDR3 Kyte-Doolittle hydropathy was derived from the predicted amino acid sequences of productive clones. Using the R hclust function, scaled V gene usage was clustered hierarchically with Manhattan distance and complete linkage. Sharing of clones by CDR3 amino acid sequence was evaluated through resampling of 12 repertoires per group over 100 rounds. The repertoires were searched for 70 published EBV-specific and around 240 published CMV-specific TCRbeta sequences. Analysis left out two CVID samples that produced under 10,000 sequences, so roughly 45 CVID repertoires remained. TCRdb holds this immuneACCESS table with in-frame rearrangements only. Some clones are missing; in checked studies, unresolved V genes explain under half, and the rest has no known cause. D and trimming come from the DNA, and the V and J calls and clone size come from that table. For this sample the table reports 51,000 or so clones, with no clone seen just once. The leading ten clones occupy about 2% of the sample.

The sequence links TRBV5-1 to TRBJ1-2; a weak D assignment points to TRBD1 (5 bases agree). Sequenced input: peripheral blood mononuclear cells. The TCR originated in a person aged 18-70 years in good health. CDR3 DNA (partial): TGCGCCAGCAGCTACGGGGGGGGGATTAACTATGGC. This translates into CASSYGGGINYG. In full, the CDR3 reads CASSYGGGINYGYTF.